This T cell receptor beta chain was identified during a study of T cells in localized non-small cell lung cancer. Produced via immunoSEQ multiplex PCR; TCRdb's table is partial and in-frame only. The sample has 65,000 to 90,000 clones; around three quarters are singletons. Trimming took off 1 base at V and 5 bases at J, with 12 bases between the two ends. The CDR3 has 14 amino acids. The germline V gene has CDR1 SGHDT and CDR2 YYEEEE. The chain combines TRBV5-6 with TRBJ1-1; perhaps TRBD1 as D (5 bases). This material consisted of PBMCs, taken before any cancer treatment. The source of this sequence is a man between 40 and 70 years old with stage II squamous cell lung carcinoma. In nucleotides, the CDR3 is TGTGCCAGCAGCTTGCCGGTTTGGGGGACTGAAGCTTTCTTT. Its protein is CASSLPVWGTEAFF. The variable domain in full, completed from reference TRBV5-6 and TRBJ1-1, reads DAGVTQSPTHLIKTRGQQVTLRCSPKSGHDTVSWYQQALGQGPQFIFQYYEEEERQRGNFPDRFSGHQFPNYSSELNVNALLLGDSALYLCASSLPVWGTEAFFGQGTRLTVV.